This T cell receptor beta chain was identified in a study of vaccination and CD4 T cells after COVID-19. As for the study in general: Ranging from 14 to 241, the interval between dose two and post-vaccine sampling had a median of 72 days. Broader study findings: Spike mono-reactivity was found in 304 of the 307 vaccine-specific clones identified in convalescent patients.

This sample's treatment: approximately nine-day PBMC culture with coronavirus spike peptide pools or control peptides (ViraFEST assay). Notes on this clonotype: Its antigen is still unknown.

Once obtained from cultured CD4+ T cells, the DNA was sequenced using the Oncomine TCR Beta short-read assay. MiXCR was run by TCRdb on the PCR reads, yielding one entry per CDR3 protein. The repertoire consists of 8,500 to 9,000 distinct CDR3 sequences, with about half occurring once and the leading ten covering approximately 8%. The CDR3 has 16 amino acids. Germline assignment: CDR1 MNHEY and CDR2 SVGAGI. J gave up 9 bases and V 4 bases, and 12 bases lay outside the gene matches. Sequencing was done on a sample of CD4+ T cells from blood, cultured in vitro. J is TRBJ2-1 and V is TRBV6-5; 10 bases are a match to TRBD2. This sequence was found in a human donor who had recovered from COVID-19. CDR3 loop: CASSFSTSGNIIEQFF. The CDR3 nucleotides read TGTGCCAGCAGTTTTTCTACTAGCGGGAACATTATTGAGCAGTTCTTC.